The 5 T cell receptor beta chains below all came from one sample that was sequenced in a study of radiotherapy plus CTLA-4 blockade in lung cancer. The protocol was immunoSEQ multiplex PCR, while the TCRdb copy is restricted to in-frame clones and leaves out a portion. The sample holds some 87,000 clones, about four fifths seen once. This specimen consisted of peripheral blood, obtained from a patient treated with radiotherapy plus ipilimumab. The origin of the receptors is a human donor with non-small cell lung cancer that progressed on radiotherapy plus ipilimumab.

The V call is TRBV5-5, the J call TRBJ1-2; 10 bases line up with TRBD1. Trimming took 4 bases from V and 4 from J; bases not matched to a gene: 4. Germline CDR1 SGHKS, CDR2 YYEKEE (reference sequence). This CDR3 contains 14 residues. The CDR3 reads CASSPGQGPYGYTF. CDR3 nucleotides: TGTGCCAGCAGCCCGGGACAGGGGCCCTATGGCTACACCTTC. Looking up the rest from reference TRBV5-5 and TRBJ1-2 gives the full variable domain: DAGVTQSPTHLIKTRGQQVTLRCSPISGHKSVSWYQQVLGQGPQFIFQYYEKEERGRGNFPDRFSARQFPNYSSELNVNALLLGDSALYLCASSPGQGPYGYTFGSGTRLTVV.

J is TRBJ2-3 and V is TRBV5-1, with 10 bases lining up with TRBD1. The ends lost 4 bases at V and 3 bases at J; junction bases unmatched: 11. Germline CDR1 and CDR2: SGHRS and YFSETQ. The CDR3 runs to 17 residues. Here the CDR3 DNA reads TGCGCCAGCAGCACCGCGGACAGGGGGTTTCGGACAGATACGCAGTATTTT. Translation: CASSTADRGFRTDTQYF.

The rearrangement uses TRBV10-3 and TRBJ2-1, with 13 bases lining up with TRBD2. The CDR3 extends over 18 amino acids. CDR1 and CDR2 (germline): ENHRY, SYGVKD. The J segment lost 4 bases and the V segment lost 4 bases, leaving 10 bases of the junction unmatched. CDR3 region: CAISGTSGRASVYNEQFF. The DNA of the CDR3 is TGTGCCATCAGTGGAACTAGCGGGAGGGCCTCCGTATACAATGAGCAGTTCTTC.

The rearrangement links TRBV11-3 to TRBJ2-2, with D hard to call. V lost 1 base to trimming and J lost 0 bases, with 9 bases between them. The germline gives CDR1 SGHNT, CDR2 YENEEA. This CDR3 comprises 16 residues. The DNA for the CDR3 is TGTGCCAGCAGCTTAGCGCCCGCTGCGAACACCGGGGAGCTGTTTTTT. Translating gives CASSLAPAANTGELFF.

This clone was seen just once. The J gene is TRBJ2-1, the V gene TRBV4-1, with TRBD1 matching 11 bases. CDR1 is MGHRA and CDR2 is YSYEKL in the germline V gene. J lost 7 bases, V lost 0 bases, and 5 bases had no gene match. The CDR3 runs to 16 residues. This CDR3 reads CASSQDLDRGLNEQFF. Written as DNA, the CDR3 is TGCGCCAGCAGCCAAGATCTGGACAGGGGGCTGAATGAGCAGTTCTTC.